Below, 16 T cell receptor beta chains from the same sample are listed, as sequenced in a study of blood T cell repertoires in COVID-19. Repertoires were generated with immunoSEQ multiplex PCR, while TCRdb's copy carries only in-frame clones and drops some. Counted here are tens of thousands of clones, 70% to 85% occurring once; the ten biggest clones make up about 39%. The sequencing input was peripheral blood. All receptors come from a woman of 80 years or more with acute or convalescent COVID-19.

This clone appeared a few times. This sequence joins TRBV10-1 and TRBJ2-1, with 10 bases fitting TRBD1. The CDR3 has 13 residues. Germline trimming cut 6 bases from V and 5 bases from J; bases unmatched to any gene: 1. Germline V gives CDR1 WNHNN, CDR2 SYGVQD (reference sequence). Here the CDR3 DNA reads TGCGCCAGCAGGGGGACAGGGGACAATGAGCAGTTCTTC. Protein product: CASRGTGDNEQFF.

The chain combines TRBV18 with TRBJ2-3; 7 positions match TRBD1. Germline V gene data show CDR1 as KGHSH and CDR2 as LQKENI. With V trimmed by 2 bases and J by 9 bases, 14 bases remained unmatched. CDR3 length: 16 amino acids. The CDR3 nucleotides are TGTGCCAGCTCACCAGGGACAGAAGTGTTAGGTGAAACGCAGTATTTT. Translated, it gives CASSPGTEVLGETQYF.

V and J are TRBV4-1 and TRBJ2-1, with D perhaps TRBD2 (7 bases). This CDR3 has 16 residues. V gave up 0 bases and J gave up 10 bases, with 19 bases separating them. Germline V lookup: CDR1 MGHRA, CDR2 YSYEKL. CDR3 in amino acids: CASSQEGAGVWLEQFF. For the CDR3, the DNA is TGCGCCAGCAGCCAAGAGGGGGCGGGAGTATGGTTGGAGCAGTTCTTC.

The CDR3 DNA reads as TGTGCCAGCACCCGGGACAGCGGCCAGGGGGAAGCTTTCTTT. Residues: CASTRDSGQGEAFF. V gene TRBV6-4 combines with J gene TRBJ1-1; TRBD1 aligns across 7 bases. The CDR3 is 14 amino acids. The germline CDR1 and CDR2 sequences are MRHNA and SNTAGT. After removal of 7 bases from V and 8 bases from J, the junction contained 13 bases not matched to a gene.

The rearrangement links TRBV30 to TRBJ1-2; D unclear. This CDR3 has 11 residues. Germline CDR1 reads GTSNPN; CDR2 reads SVGIG (reference sequence). V gave up 0 bases and J gave up 8 bases, with 7 bases separating them. The CDR3 coding sequence is TGTGCCTGGAGTGTACTTTCAGGCTACACCTTC. Translated, it gives CAWSVLSGYTF. Using reference TRBV30 and TRBJ1-2 for the parts outside the CDR3, the full variable domain is SQTIHQWPATLVQPVGSPLSLECTVEGTSNPNLYWYRQAAGRGLQLLFYSVGIGQISSEVPQNLSASRPQDRQFILSSKKLLLSDSGFYLCAWSVLSGYTFGSGTRLTVV.

This chain joins TRBV27 and TRBJ1-2; 7 positions match TRBD1. V dropped 5 bases and J dropped 2; count of bases not matched to a gene: 8. The length of the CDR3 is 15 residues. CDR1 and CDR2 from the germline V gene are MNHEY and SMNVEV (reference sequence). This CDR3 is CASSNRGVGNYGYTF. The CDR3 DNA follows: TGTGCCAGCAGTAACAGGGGAGTCGGCAACTATGGCTACACCTTC.

The J gene is TRBJ1-5, the V gene TRBV28, with D perhaps TRBD1 (6 bases). CDR3 length: 17 residues. V was shortened by 3 bases and J by 1 base, with 16 bases between the two germline ends. Per germline, CDR1 MDHEN and CDR2 SYDVKM. CDR3 sequence (DNA): TGTGCCAGCAGTTTCCCAAAACAGGGAATAAGCAATCAGCCCCAGCATTTT. Its protein product is CASSFPKQGISNQPQHF.

With regard to this clone: The junction does not match germline at one end; this may be a read error. The chain links TRBV27 to TRBJ2-7; the match to TRBD1 covers 8 bases. Germline CDR1 MNHEY, CDR2 SMNVEV (reference sequence). The CDR3 is 13 residues long. CDR3 sequence (DNA): TGTGCCAGCAGCCCGGCCACCGGACAGGGTGAATCCTTC. Translation gives CASSPATGQGESF.

The chain employs TRBV28 and TRBJ1-2, with 9 bases that match TRBD1. The CDR3 totals 14 residues. V gave up 6 bases and J gave up 6 bases; unmatched junction bases: 8. Germline CDR1 and CDR2: MDHEN and SYDVKM. The DNA for the CDR3 is TGTGCCAGCAGCCGGGGGGGACAGGGAGATGGCTACACCTTC. As protein: CASSRGGQGDGYTF.

This clone was recorded once. The rearrangement joins TRBV5-4 to TRBJ2-1; 9 bases map to TRBD2. V gave up 4 bases and J gave up 3 bases; unmatched junction bases: 11. This CDR3 is 17 amino acids long. Germline values: CDR1 SGHNT, CDR2 YYREEE (reference sequence). CDR3 in amino acids: CASSPRARSGSYNEQFF. The CDR3 coding sequence is TGTGCCAGCAGCCCCCGCGCGCGTAGCGGGAGCTACAATGAGCAGTTCTTC.

The V and J genes are TRBV20-1 and TRBJ2-7; no clear D gene. V dropped 0 bases and J dropped 2 bases, with 2 bases sitting between them. The CDR3 length is 11 residues. Germline CDR1 DFQATT, CDR2 SNEGSKA (reference sequence). The CDR3 DNA reads TGCAGTGCTAGAGACACCTACGAGCAGTACTTC. This gives the protein CSARDTYEQYF.

The chain is built from TRBV5-1 and TRBJ1-3; D call uncertain. The V and J ends lost 7 bases and 0 bases respectively, with 11 bases between them. The CDR3 totals 14 residues. CDR1 and CDR2 from the germline V gene are SGHRS and YFSETQ. The CDR3 nucleotides are TGCGCCAGCCGGGAGTTAAGCTCTGGAAACACCATATATTTT. Translating gives CASRELSSGNTIYF.

J is TRBJ1-6 and V is TRBV6-5, with D maybe TRBD1 (6 bases). With 6 bases removed from V and 14 bases from J, the gap between germline ends came to 17 bases. The CDR3 is 13 amino acids. The germline CDR1 and CDR2 sequences are MNHEY and SVGAGI. The CDR3 spells CASRPRDTFTLHF. CDR3 bases: TGTGCCAGCAGACCCCGGGACACCTTCACCCTCCACTTT.

The rearrangement uses TRBV9 and TRBJ2-3; 12 nucleotides match TRBD2. V lost 2 bases, J lost 2 bases, and 3 bases stayed unmatched. The CDR3 consists of 16 residues. CDR1 SGDLS and CDR2 YYNGEE come from the germline V gene. The CDR3 DNA reads TGTGCCAGCAGCGTTGGACTAGCGGGGCTCACAGATACGCAGTATTTT. Translating gives CASSVGLAGLTDTQYF.

The gene calls are TRBV15 and TRBJ2-5; TRBD2 agrees at 8 bases. CDR3 length equals 13 residues. The V segment lost 4 bases and the J segment 9 bases; nucleotides outside the gene matches: 7. CDR1 LNHNV and CDR2 YYDKDF come from the germline V gene (reference sequence). For the CDR3, the DNA is TGTGCCACCAGCACGGGGGGGACTCTGGCCCAGTACTTC. It specifies CATSTGGTLAQYF.

V gene TRBV7-8 combines with J gene TRBJ1-1, with 10 bases aligning to TRBD1. V was clipped by 6 bases and J by 3 bases; unmatched bases: 1. The length of the CDR3 is 13 residues. Germline lookup yields CDR1 SGHVS and CDR2 FQNEAQ. The chain's CDR3 is CASRGTGDTEAFF. The CDR3 DNA is TGTGCCAGCAGGGGGACAGGGGACACTGAAGCTTTCTTT.